This T cell receptor (beta chain) was sequenced during a study of CD8+ T cells in alopecia areata. Regarding the study as a whole: Scalp clonality, along with expanded CD8+ clones among the top 100, was significantly decreased by tofacitinib.

Treatment of the sample: oral pan-JAK inhibitor, 5-10 mg twice daily. Germline lookup yields CDR1 SGHDN and CDR2 FVKESK. With 3 bases removed from V and 0 bases from J, the gap between germline ends came to 1 base. The CDR3 contains 12 residues. Once RNA had been extracted, it was reverse transcribed into cDNA to act as the sequencing template. Libraries were prepared by immunoSEQ multiplex PCR; TCRdb keeps only in-frame clonotypes and omits some of them. The repertoire holds roughly 100,000 clones, with about nine tenths as singletons. Regarding this clone: What it binds is unknown.

The chain carries TRBV14 and TRBJ2-3; no definite D call. This receptor was obtained from a human donor with alopecia areata. This sample comprised CD8+ T cells sorted from blood, obtained at approximately week 30, from a patient treated with tofacitinib. Here the CDR3 DNA reads TGTGCCAGCAGCCATAGCACAGATACGCAGTATTTT. As protein: CASSHSTDTQYF.